This record concerns one T cell receptor beta chain sequence. Its antigen is as yet unknown. For the second PCR, which ran for roughly 7 to 11 cycles, a sample-barcoded 5' primer and a J-beta primer mix were used. Each CDR3 protein gets one entry after TCRdb re-called the 5' RACE reads with MiXCR. The table records approximately 680,000 distinct CDR3 sequences, about a third of them present only once. Germline lookup yields CDR1 SQVTM and CDR2 ANQGSEA. Trimming took off 6 bases at V and 2 bases at J, with 13 bases between the two ends. There are 14 residues in the CDR3. This specimen comes from a study of blood T cells in healthy people across ages. The study, taken as a whole, reports: A strong correlation was found between TCR beta diversity and the percentage of naive T cells. Diversity was higher, and naive CD4+ cells more numerous, in long-lived donors than in aged donors.

The rearrangement uses TRBV29-1 and TRBJ2-2; D remains unclear. Sequenced sample: blood. The sequence was obtained from a woman over 75 in good health. The CDR3 sequence: CSVQSYLNTGELFF. The CDR3 bases are TGCAGCGTGCAGAGTTACCTTAACACCGGGGAGCTGTTTTTT.